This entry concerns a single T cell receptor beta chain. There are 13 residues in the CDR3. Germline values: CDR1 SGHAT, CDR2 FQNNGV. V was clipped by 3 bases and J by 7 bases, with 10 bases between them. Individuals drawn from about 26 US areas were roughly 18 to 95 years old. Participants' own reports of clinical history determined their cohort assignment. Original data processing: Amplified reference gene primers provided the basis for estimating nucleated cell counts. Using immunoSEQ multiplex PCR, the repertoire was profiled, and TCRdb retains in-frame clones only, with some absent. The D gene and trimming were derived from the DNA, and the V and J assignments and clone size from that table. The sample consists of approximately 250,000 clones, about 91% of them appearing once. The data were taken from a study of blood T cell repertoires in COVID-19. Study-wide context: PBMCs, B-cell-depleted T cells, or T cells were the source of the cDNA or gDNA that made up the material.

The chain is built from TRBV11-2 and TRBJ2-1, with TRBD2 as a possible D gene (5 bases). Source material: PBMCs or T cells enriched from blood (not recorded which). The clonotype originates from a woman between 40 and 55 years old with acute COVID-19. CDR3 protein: CASSLSEGNEQFF. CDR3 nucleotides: TGTGCCAGCAGCTTGTCTGAGGGAAATGAGCAGTTCTTC.